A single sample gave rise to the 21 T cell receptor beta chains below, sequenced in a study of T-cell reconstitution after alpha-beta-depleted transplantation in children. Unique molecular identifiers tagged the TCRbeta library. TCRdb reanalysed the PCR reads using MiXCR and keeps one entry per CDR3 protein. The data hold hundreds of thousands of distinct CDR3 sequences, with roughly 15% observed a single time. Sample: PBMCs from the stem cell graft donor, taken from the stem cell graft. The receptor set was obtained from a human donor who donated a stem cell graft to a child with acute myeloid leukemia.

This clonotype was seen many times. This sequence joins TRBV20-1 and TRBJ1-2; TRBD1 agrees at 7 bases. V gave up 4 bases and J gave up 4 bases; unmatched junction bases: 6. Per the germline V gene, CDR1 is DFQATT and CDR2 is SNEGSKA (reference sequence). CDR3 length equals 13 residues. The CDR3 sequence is CSATLAGGYGYTF. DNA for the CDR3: TGCAGTGCTACTCTAGCAGGGGGCTATGGCTACACCTTC.

The CDR3 here is CAISDPTMTSSYNEQFF. CDR3 DNA sequence: TGTGCCATCAGTGATCCGACAATGACGAGCTCCTACAATGAGCAGTTCTTC. The chain uses TRBV10-3 and TRBJ2-1; D call uncertain. The germline V gene has CDR1 ENHRY and CDR2 SYGVKD. CDR3 size: 17 residues. Trimming shortened V by 3 bases and J by 0 bases, and 15 bases separated the two germline ends.

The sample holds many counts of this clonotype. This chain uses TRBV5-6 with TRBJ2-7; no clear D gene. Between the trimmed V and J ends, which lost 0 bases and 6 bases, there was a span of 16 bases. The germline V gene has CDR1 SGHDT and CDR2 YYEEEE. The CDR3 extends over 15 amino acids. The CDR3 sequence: CASSLVTIVSSEQYF. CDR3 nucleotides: TGTGCCAGCAGCTTGGTGACAATCGTCTCATCCGAGCAGTACTTC.

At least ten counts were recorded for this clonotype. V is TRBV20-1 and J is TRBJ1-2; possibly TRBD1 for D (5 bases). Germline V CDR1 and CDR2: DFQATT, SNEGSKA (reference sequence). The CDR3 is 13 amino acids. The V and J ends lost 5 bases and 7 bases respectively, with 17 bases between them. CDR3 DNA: TGCAGTGCTCCCCAGCAGGGTCCGGGTGGCTACACCTTC. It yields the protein CSAPQQGPGGYTF.

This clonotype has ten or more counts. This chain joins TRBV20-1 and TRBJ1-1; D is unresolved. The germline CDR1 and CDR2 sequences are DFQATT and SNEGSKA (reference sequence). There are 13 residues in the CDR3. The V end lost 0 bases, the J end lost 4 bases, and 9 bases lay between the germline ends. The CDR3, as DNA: TGCAGTGCTAGAGACCACTGGGGCACTGAAGCTTTCTTT. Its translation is CSARDHWGTEAFF.

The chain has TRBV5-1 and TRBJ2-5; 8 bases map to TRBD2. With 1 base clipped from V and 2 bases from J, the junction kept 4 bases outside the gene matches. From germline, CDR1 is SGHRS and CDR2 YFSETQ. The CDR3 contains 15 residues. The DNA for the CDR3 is TGCGCCAGCAGCTTGTACACTAGCGGACAAGAGACCCAGTACTTC. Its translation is CASSLYTSGQETQYF.

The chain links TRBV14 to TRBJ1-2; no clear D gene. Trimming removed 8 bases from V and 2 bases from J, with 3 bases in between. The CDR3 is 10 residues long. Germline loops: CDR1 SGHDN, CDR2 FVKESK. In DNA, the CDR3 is TGTGCCAGCGGGAACTATGGCTACACCTTC. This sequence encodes CASGNYGYTF.

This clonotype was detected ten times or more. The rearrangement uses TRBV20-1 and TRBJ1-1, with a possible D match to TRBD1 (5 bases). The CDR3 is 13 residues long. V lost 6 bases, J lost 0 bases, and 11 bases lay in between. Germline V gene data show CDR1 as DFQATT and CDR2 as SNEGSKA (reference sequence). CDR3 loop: CSAPTVLNTEAFF. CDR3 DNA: TGCAGTGCCCCGACAGTTTTGAACACTGAAGCTTTCTTT.

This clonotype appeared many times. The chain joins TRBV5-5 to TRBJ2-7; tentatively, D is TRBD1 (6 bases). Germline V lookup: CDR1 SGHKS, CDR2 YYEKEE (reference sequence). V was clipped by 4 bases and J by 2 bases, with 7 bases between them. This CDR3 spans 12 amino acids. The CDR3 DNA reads TGTGCCAGCAGCAGGGACACCTACGAGCAGTACGTC. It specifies CASSRDTYEQYV.

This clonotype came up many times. This CDR3 is CSANPGGSTQYF. Here the CDR3 DNA reads TGCAGTGCCAACCCCGGGGGTAGCACGCAGTATTTT. The rearrangement uses TRBV20-1 and TRBJ2-3; maybe TRBD2 (6 bases). The CDR3 covers 12 residues. Germline V gene sequence: CDR1 DFQATT, CDR2 SNEGSKA (reference sequence). The germline V and J ends were trimmed by 6 bases and 9 bases, with 16 bases remaining between them.

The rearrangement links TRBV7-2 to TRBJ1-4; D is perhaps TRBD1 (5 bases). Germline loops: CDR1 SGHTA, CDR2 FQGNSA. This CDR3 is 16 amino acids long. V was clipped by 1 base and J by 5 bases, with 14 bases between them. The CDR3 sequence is CASSLDVGGYNEKLFF. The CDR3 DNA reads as TGTGCCAGCAGCTTAGACGTCGGGGGGTACAATGAAAAACTGTTTTTT.

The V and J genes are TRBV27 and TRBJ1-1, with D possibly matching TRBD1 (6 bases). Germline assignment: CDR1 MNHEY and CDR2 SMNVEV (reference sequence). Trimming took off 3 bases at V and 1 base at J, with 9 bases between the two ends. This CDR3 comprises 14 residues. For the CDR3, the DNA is TGTGCCAGCAGTTTCAGGGGACGGAACACTGAAGCTTTCTTT. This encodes CASSFRGRNTEAFF.

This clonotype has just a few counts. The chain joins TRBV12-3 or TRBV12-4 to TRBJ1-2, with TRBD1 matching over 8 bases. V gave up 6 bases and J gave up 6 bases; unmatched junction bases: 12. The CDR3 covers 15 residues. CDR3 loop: CASSLRDRRSDGYTF. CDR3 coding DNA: TGTGCCAGCAGCCTCCGGGACAGGCGGAGCGATGGCTACACCTTC.

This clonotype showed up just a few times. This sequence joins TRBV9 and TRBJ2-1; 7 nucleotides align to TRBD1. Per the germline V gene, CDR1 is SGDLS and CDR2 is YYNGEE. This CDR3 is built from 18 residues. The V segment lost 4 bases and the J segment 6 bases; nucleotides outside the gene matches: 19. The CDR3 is CASSPGTDPPGGGNEQFF. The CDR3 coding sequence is TGTGCCAGCAGCCCCGGGACAGATCCCCCCGGAGGCGGCAATGAGCAGTTCTTC.

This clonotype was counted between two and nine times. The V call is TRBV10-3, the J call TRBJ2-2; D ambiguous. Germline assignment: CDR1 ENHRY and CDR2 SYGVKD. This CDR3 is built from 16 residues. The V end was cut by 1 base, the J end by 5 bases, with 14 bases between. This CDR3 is CAISEWADAVTGELFF. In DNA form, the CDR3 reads TGTGCCATCAGTGAGTGGGCTGACGCGGTTACCGGGGAGCTGTTTTTT.

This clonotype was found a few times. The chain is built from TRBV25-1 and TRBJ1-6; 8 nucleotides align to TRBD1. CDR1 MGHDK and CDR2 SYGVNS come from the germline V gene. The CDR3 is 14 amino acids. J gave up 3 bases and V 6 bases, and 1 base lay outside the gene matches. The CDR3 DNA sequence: TGTGCCAGCAGAGACAGGGGCTATAATTCACCCCTCCACTTT. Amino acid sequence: CASRDRGYNSPLHF.

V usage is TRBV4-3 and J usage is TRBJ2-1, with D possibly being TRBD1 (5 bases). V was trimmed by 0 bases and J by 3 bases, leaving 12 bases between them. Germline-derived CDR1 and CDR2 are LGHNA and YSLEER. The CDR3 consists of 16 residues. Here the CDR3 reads CASSQDLQGYYNEQFF. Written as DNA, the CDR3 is TGCGCCAGCAGCCAAGATCTGCAGGGCTACTACAATGAGCAGTTCTTC.

CDR3 coding DNA: TGTGCCAGCAGCAAACAGGTTATGAACACTGAAGCTTTCTTT. Translated: CASSKQVMNTEAFF. The chain carries TRBV12-3 or TRBV12-4 and TRBJ1-1; possible D gene TRBD1, 5 bases. This CDR3 spans 14 amino acids. V lost 6 bases, J lost 0 bases, and 11 bases lay in between.

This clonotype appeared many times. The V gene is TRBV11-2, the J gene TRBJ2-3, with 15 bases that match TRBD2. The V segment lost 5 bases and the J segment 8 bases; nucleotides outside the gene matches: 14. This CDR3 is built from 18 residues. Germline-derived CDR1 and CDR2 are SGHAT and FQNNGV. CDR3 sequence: CASSTNTGLAGGLGTQYF. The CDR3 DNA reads TGTGCCAGCAGCACCAATACCGGACTAGCGGGGGGGCTGGGTACGCAGTATTTT.

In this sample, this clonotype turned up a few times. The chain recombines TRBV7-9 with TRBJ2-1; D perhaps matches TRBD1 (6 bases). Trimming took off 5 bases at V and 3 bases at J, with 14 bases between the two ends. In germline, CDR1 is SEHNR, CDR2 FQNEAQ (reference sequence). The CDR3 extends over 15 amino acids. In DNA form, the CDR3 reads TGTGCCAGCAGCCCCAGGGGCTCTGGCTACAATGAGCAGTTCTTC. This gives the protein CASSPRGSGYNEQFF.

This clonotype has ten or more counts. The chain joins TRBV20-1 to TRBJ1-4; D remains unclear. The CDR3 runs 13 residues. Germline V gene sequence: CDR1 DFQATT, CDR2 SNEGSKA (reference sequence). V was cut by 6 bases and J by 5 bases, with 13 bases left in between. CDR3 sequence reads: CSARTSLNEKLFF. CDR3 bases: TGCAGTGCCCGGACCTCTTTGAATGAAAAACTGTTTTTT.